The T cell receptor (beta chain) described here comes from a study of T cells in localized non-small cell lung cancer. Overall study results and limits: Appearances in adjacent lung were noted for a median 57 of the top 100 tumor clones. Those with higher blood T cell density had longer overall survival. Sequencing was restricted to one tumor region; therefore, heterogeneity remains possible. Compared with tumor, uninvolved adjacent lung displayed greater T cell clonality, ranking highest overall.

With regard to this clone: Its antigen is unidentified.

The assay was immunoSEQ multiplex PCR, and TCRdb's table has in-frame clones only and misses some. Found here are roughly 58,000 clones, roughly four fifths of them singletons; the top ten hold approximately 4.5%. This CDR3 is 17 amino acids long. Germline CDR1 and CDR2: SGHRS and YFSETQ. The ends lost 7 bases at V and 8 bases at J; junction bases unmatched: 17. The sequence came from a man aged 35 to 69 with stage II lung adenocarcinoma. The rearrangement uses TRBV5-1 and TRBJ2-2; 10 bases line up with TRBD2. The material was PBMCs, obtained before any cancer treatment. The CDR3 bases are TGCGCCAGCGGGGGACTAGCGAGGGAGGGATACAATGGGGAGCTGTTTTTT. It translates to CASGGLAREGYNGELFF.